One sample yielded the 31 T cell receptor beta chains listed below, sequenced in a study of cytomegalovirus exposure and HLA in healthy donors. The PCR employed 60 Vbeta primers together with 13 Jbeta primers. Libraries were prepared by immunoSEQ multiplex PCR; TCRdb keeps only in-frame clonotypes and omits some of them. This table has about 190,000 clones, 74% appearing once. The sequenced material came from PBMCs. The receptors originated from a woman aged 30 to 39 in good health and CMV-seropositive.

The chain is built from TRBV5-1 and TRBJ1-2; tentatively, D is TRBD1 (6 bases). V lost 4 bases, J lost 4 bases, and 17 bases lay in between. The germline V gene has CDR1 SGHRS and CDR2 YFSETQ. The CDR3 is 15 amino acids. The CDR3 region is CASSPGTGQSYGYTF. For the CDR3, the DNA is TGCGCCAGCAGCCCCGGAACAGGGCAGAGCTATGGCTACACCTTC.

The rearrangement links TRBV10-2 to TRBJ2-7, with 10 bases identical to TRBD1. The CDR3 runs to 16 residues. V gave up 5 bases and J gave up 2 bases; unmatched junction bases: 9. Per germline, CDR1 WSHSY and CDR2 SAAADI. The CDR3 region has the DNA TGCGCCAGCAGTTCCCCCCGGGACAGGGGAACCTACGAGCAGTACTTC. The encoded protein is CASSSPRDRGTYEQYF.

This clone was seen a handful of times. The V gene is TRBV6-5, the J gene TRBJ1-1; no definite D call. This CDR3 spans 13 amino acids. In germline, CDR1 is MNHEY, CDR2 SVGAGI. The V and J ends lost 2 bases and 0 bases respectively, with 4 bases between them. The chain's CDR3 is CASSYSLNTEAFF. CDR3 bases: TGTGCCAGCAGTTACAGCTTGAACACTGAAGCTTTCTTT.

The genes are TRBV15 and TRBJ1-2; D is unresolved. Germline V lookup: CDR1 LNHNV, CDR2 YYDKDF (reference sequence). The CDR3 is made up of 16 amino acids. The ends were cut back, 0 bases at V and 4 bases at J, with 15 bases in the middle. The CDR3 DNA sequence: TGTGCCACCAGCAGAGATTTGGGCCAGGATCTCTATGGCTACACCTTC. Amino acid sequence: CATSRDLGQDLYGYTF.

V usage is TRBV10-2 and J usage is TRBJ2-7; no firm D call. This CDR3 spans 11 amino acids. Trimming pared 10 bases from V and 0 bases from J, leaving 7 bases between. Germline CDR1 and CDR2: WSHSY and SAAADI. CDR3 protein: CATSSSYEQYF. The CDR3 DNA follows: TGCGCCACGAGTAGCTCCTACGAGCAGTACTTC.

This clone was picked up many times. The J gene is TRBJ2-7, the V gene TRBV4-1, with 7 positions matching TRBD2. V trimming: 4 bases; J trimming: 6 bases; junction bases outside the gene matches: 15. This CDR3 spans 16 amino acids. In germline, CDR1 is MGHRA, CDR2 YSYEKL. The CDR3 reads CASSRIGGRGRGEQYF. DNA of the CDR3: TGCGCCAGCAGCCGCATTGGGGGGAGGGGAAGGGGCGAGCAGTACTTC.

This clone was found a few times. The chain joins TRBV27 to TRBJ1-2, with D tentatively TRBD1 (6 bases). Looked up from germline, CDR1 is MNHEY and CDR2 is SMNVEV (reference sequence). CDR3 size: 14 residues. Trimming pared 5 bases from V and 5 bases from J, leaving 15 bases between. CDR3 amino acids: CASSRDIPRYGYTF. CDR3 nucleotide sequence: TGTGCCAGCAGTCGGGACATTCCCCGTTATGGCTACACCTTC.

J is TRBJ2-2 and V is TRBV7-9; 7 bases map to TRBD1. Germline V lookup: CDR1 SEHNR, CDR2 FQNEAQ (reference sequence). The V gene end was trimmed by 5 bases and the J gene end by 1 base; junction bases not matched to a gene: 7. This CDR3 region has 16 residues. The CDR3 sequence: CASSPRDSKNTGELFF. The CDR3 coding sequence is TGTGCCAGCAGCCCCCGGGACAGCAAGAACACCGGGGAGCTGTTTTTT.

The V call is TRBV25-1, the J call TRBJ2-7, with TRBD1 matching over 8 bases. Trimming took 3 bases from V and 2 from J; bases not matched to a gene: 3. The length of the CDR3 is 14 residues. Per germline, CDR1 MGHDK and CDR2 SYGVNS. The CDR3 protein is CASSEPTGAYEQYF. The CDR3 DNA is TGTGCCAGCAGTGAGCCGACAGGGGCCTACGAGCAGTACTTC.

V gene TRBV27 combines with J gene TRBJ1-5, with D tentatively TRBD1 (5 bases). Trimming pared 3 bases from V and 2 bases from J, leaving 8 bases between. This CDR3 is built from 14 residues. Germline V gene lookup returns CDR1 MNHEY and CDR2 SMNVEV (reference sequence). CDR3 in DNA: TGTGCCAGCAGTTTCAGGGATGGCAATCAGCCCCAGCATTTT. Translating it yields CASSFRDGNQPQHF.

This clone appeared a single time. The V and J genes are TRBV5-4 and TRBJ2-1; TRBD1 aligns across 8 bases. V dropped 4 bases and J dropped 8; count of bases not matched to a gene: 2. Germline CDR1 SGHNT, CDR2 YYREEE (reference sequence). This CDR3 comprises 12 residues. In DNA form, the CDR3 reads TGTGCCAGCAGCCCCAGGGGGCATGAGCAGTTCTTC. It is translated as CASSPRGHEQFF.

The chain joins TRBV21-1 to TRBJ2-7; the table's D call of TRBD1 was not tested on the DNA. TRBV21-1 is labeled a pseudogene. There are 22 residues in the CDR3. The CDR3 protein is CASSERKWTIYEVKAGVYEQYF. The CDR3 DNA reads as TGTGCCAGCAGCGAACGTAAGTGGACCATTTATGAGGTTAAGGCAGGGGTCTACGAGCAGTACTTC.

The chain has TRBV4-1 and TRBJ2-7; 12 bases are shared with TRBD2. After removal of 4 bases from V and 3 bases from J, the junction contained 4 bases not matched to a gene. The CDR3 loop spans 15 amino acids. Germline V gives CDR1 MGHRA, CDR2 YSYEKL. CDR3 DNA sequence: TGCGCCAGCAGCCCCGGGACTAGCGGGCTCTACGAGCAGTACTTC. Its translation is CASSPGTSGLYEQYF.

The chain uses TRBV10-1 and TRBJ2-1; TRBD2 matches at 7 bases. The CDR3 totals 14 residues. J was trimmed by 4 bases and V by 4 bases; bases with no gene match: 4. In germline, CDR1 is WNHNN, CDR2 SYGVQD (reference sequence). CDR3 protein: CASSGGSVYNEQFF. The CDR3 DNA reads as TGCGCCAGCAGTGGCGGGAGTGTTTACAATGAGCAGTTCTTC.

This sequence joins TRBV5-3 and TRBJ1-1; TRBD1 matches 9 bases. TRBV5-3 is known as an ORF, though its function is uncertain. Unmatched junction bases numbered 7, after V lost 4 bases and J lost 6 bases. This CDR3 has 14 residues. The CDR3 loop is CARSGDREKAEAFF. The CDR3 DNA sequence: TGTGCCAGAAGCGGGGACAGGGAAAAGGCTGAAGCTTTCTTT.

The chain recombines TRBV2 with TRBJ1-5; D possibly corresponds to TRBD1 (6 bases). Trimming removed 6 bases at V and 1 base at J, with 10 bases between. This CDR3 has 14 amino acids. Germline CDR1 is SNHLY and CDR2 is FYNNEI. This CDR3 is CASRQGSSNQPQHF. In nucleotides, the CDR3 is TGTGCCAGCAGGCAGGGGTCGAGCAATCAGCCCCAGCATTTT.

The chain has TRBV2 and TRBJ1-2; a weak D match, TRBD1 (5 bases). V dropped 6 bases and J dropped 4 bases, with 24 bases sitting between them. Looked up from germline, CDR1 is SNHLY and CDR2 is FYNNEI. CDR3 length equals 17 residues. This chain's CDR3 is CASSDESAGVESYGYTF. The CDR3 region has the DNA TGTGCCAGCAGCGACGAATCCGCGGGGGTAGAGAGCTATGGCTACACCTTC.

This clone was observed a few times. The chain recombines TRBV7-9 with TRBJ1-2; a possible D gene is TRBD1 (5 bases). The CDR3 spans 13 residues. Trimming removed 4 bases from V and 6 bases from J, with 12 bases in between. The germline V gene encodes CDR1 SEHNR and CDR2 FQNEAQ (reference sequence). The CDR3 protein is CASSSFQGDGYTF. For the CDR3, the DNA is TGTGCCAGCAGCTCATTCCAGGGCGATGGCTACACCTTC.

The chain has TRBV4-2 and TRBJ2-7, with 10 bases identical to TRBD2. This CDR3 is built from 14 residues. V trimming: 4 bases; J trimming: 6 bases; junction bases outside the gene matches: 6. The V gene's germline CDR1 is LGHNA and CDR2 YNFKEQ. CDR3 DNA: TGTGCCAGCAGCCTCCTAGCGGGAGAGGTCGAGCAGTACTTC. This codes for CASSLLAGEVEQYF.

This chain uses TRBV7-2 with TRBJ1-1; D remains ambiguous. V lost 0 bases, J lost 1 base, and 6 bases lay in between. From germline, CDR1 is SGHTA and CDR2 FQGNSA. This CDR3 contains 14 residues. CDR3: CASSLAPGNTEAFF. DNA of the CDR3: TGTGCCAGCAGCTTAGCCCCAGGGAACACTGAAGCTTTCTTT.

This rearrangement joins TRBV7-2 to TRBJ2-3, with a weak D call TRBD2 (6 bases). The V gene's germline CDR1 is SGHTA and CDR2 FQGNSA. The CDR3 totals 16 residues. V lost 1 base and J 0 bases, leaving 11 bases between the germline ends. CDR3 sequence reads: CASSLEWGVSTDTQYF. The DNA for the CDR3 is TGTGCCAGCAGCTTAGAATGGGGGGTTAGCACAGATACGCAGTATTTT. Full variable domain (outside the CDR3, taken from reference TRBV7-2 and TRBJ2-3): GAGVSQSPSNKVTEKGKDVELRCDPISGHTALYWYRQSLGQGLEFLIYFQGNSAPDKSGLPSDRFSAERTGGSVSTLTIQRTQQEDSAVYLCASSLEWGVSTDTQYFGPGTRLTVL.

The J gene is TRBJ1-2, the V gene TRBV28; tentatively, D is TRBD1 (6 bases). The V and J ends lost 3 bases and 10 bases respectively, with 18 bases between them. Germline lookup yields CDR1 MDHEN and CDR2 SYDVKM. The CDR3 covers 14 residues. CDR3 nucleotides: TGTGCCAGCAGTTTGCCCAGTTGGGGGCGCGTCTACACCTTC. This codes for CASSLPSWGRVYTF.

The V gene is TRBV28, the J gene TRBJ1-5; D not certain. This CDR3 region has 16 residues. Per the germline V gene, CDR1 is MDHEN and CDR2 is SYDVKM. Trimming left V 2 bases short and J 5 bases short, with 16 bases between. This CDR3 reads CASSLSGGQTYQPQHF. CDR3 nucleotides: TGTGCCAGCAGTTTAAGTGGTGGGCAGACATATCAGCCCCAGCATTTT.

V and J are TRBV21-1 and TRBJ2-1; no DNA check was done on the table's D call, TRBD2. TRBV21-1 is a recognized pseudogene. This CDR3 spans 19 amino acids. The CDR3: CASSICLAGGPNSCSEQFF. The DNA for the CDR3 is TGTGCCAGCAGCATCTGCCTAGCGGGAGGGCCTAATAGTTGTAGTGAGCAGTTCTTC.

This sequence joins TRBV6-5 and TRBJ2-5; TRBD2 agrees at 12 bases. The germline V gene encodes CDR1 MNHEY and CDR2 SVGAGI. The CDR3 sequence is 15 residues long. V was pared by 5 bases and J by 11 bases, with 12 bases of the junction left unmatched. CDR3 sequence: CASSKQLAGGREQYF. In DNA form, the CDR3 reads TGTGCCAGCAGTAAGCAACTAGCGGGAGGACGTGAGCAGTACTTC.

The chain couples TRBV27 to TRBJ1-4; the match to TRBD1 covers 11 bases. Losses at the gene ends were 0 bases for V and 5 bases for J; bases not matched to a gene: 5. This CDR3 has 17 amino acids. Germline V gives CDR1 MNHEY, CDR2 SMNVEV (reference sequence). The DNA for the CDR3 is TGTGCCAGCAGTTTATCGAAGGACAGGGGGCCAAATGAAAAACTGTTTTTT. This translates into CASSLSKDRGPNEKLFF.

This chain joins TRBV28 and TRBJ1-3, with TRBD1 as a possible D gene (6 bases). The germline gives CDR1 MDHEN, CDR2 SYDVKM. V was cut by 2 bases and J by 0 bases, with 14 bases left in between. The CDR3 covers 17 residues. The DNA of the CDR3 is TGTGCCAGCAGTTTACCTTGGACAGTATCCTCTGGAAACACCATATATTTT. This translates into CASSLPWTVSSGNTIYF. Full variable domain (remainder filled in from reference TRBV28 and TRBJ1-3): DVKVTQSSRYLVKRTGEKVFLECVQDMDHENMFWYRQDPGLGLRLIYFSYDVKMKEKGDIPEGYSVSREKKERFSLILESASTNQTSMYLCASSLPWTVSSGNTIYFGEGSWLTVV.

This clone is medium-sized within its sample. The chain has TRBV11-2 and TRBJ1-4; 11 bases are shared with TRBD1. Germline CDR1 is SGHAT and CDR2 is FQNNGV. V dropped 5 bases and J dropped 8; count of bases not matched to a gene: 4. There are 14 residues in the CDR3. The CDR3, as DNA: TGTGCCAGCAGCCAGGACAGGGGGCGAGAAAAACTGTTTTTT. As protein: CASSQDRGREKLFF.

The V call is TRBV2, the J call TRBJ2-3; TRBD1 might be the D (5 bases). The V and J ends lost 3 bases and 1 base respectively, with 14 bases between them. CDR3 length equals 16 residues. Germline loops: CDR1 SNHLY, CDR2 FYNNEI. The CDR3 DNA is TGTGCCAGCAGTGATGTACAGGCAGTCCGCACAGATACGCAGTATTTT. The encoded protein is CASSDVQAVRTDTQYF.

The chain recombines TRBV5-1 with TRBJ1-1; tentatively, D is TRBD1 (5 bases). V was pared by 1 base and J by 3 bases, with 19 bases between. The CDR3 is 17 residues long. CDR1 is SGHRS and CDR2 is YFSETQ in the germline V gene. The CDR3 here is CASSLMGLGSSDTEAFF. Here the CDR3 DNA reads TGCGCCAGCAGCTTGATGGGGCTAGGCTCTTCAGACACTGAAGCTTTCTTT.

This CDR3 reads CASSLVGGPEAFF. CDR3 bases: TGTGCCAGCAGCTTGGTGGGGGGGCCTGAAGCTTTCTTT. The chain uses TRBV5-4 and TRBJ1-1, with D possibly being TRBD1 (6 bases). Germline V gene data show CDR1 as SGHNT and CDR2 as YYREEE (reference sequence). Trimming pared 0 bases from V and 6 bases from J, leaving 9 bases between. This CDR3 is 13 amino acids long.